The clone carrying this TCR beta chain came up many times. Its antigen is still unknown. Donors gave about 5 to 8.5 ml heparinized peripheral whole blood. Libraries were prepared by immunoSEQ multiplex PCR; TCRdb keeps only in-frame clonotypes and omits some of them. The sample contains around 45,000 clones, none of them singletons. This record belongs to a study of T cell clonality in common variable immunodeficiency. Findings and limits, study-wide: The cause of increased CVID clonality remains unclear without subpopulation sequencing. Fewer deletions and N-nucleotide insertions were reportedly seen in common variable immunodeficiency TCR beta sequences.

Sequencing used peripheral blood mononuclear cells. This TCR was sampled from a person aged 18-69 years in good health.

The sequenced CDR3 bases are TGTGCCAGCAGTGAACACAGAATCCAAGAGACC. Translated, it gives CASSEHRIQET. The whole CDR3 region reads CASSEHRIQETQYF. The gene calls are TRBV6-1 and TRBJ2-5, with D unclear. The observed sequence ends 3 residues before the CDR3 terminus, with the missing tail filled in from the germline J gene. Trimming took 2 bases from V and 1 from J, leaving 8 bases between them. The V gene's germline CDR1 is MNHNS and CDR2 SASEGT. The CDR3 runs to 14 residues.